The rows below give T cell receptor beta chains drawn from one sample of a study of cytomegalovirus exposure and HLA in healthy donors. Clones were read by immunoSEQ multiplex PCR, and TCRdb kept only the in-frame ones, dropping some. The sample has some 130,000 clones, around 70% seen once. The sample taken for sequencing was PBMCs. The origin of the receptors is a male donor in good health and CMV-seronegative. Both conserved end residues are part of each CDR3. A D gene is named only where the DNA matches it firmly. Size is omitted from some rows. Given values are once, few, many or a class for expanded clones.

v_gene,d_gene,abundance,j_gene,CDR3nt,CDR3aa
TRBV6-5,NA,NA,TRBJ1-2,TGTGCCAGCAGTTTCCTCGCGGGGGCAGCTAACTATGGCTACACCTTC,CASSFLAGAANYGYTF
TRBV7-9,NA,NA,TRBJ1-2,TGTGCCAGCAGCTTAGGTGTTGACAGTCCTAACTATGGCTACACCTTC,CASSLGVDSPNYGYTF
TRBV7-9,TRBD1,once,TRBJ1-4,TGTGCCAGCAGCTTCCGACAGGGGGCCAATGAAAAACTGTTTTTT,CASSFRQGANEKLFF
TRBV19,NA,NA,TRBJ2-2,TGTGCCAGTAGGTGGCCGAACACCGGGGAGCTGTTTTTT,CASRWPNTGELFF
TRBV5-5,NA,NA,TRBJ1-1,TGTGCCAGCAGCTTGTACTGGGGGGAGCAAGCTTTCTTT,CASSLYWGEQAFF
TRBV7-9,TRBD2,NA,TRBJ2-7,TGTGCCAGCAGCTTTTTCCAGCGGGAGAGCGACGAGCAGTACTTC,CASSFFQRESDEQYF
TRBV15,NA,NA,TRBJ2-3,TGTGCCACCAGCAGAGTTGGGGGGGCAGGCACAGATACGCAGTATTTT,CATSRVGGAGTDTQYF
TRBV6-1,NA,NA,TRBJ1-5,TGTGCCAGCAGGGAGGACTCCAATCAGCCCCAGCATTTT,CASREDSNQPQHF
TRBV4-1,TRBD1,once,TRBJ1-4,TGCGCCAGCAGCCACCTAGGACAGGCAACTAATGAAAAACTGTTTTTT,CASSHLGQATNEKLFF
TRBV28,NA,NA,TRBJ1-1,TGTGCCAGCAGTTTCTCAACAAGAGGGAACACTGAAGCTTTCTTT,CASSFSTRGNTEAFF
TRBV2,NA,once,TRBJ2-1,TGTGCCAGCAGTCGAAGCGGGGCGGGGGCGGGGGAGCAGTTCTTC,CASSRSGAGAGEQFF
TRBV28,NA,NA,TRBJ1-2,TGTGCCAGCATAGCCAGGGTGGCGGATGGCTACACCTTC,CASIARVADGYTF
TRBV7-2,TRBD2,NA,TRBJ2-1,TGTGCCAGCAGCACCCCCGGGGGTGCGGGAGGGACCTACAATGAGCAGTTCTTC,CASSTPGGAGGTYNEQFF
TRBV11-2,NA,NA,TRBJ2-2,TGTGCCAGCAGCTTAGATCGTCGGTTGAGTATTTGGACCGGGGAGCTGTTTTTT,CASSLDRRLSIWTGELFF
TRBV4-2,TRBD2,few,TRBJ2-5,TGTGCCAGCAGCGACGGACTAGCGGGAGGGTACCAAGAGACCCAGTACTTC,CASSDGLAGGYQETQYF
TRBV18,TRBD2,NA,TRBJ2-5,TGTGCCAGCTCACCCAGGACTAGCGGGAGATTGGGATCACAAGAGACCCAGTACTTC,CASSPRTSGRLGSQETQYF
TRBV5-8,TRBD2,few,TRBJ2-3,TGTGCCAGCAGCAGGGAGGGTGGGACAGATACGCAGTATTTT,CASSREGGTDTQYF
TRBV7-6,NA,NA,TRBJ2-5,TGTGCCAGCAGCTTAGGACTCCCCGGGGAGACCCAGTACTTC,CASSLGLPGETQYF
TRBV4-3,TRBD2,many,TRBJ2-7,TGCGCCAGCAGCCAAGGGCCGACTAGCGGGTACGAGCAGTACTTC,CASSQGPTSGYEQYF
TRBV27,NA,NA,TRBJ1-6,TGTGCCAGCAGGAATAACAGGGACTATAATTCACCCCTCCACTTT,CASRNNRDYNSPLHF
TRBV7-3,NA,NA,TRBJ2-3,TGTGCCAGCAGCTTAACTTGGGCTAGCACAGATACGCAGTATTTT,CASSLTWASTDTQYF
TRBV7-8,NA,once,TRBJ1-1,TGTGCCAGCAGCGATAGGGGGAGATATGAAGCTTTCTTT,CASSDRGRYEAFF
TRBV7-9,TRBD1,few,TRBJ1-3,TGTTCCAGCAGCTCACCGGGACAGAGCTCTGGAAACACCATATATTTT,CSSSSPGQSSGNTIYF
TRBV19,NA,few,TRBJ2-3,TGTGCCAGTAGTATAATAGCGGCCAGCACAGATACGCAGTATTTT,CASSIIAASTDTQYF
TRBV11-2,TRBD2,NA,TRBJ2-5,TGTGCCAGCAAATCGGGGGGGGAGACCCAGTACTTC,CASKSGGETQYF
TRBV4-3,TRBD1,NA,TRBJ2-5,TGCGCCAGCAGCCAAATGCACCCTAACAGGGGAGAGACCCAGTACTTC,CASSQMHPNRGETQYF
TRBV7-2,NA,NA,TRBJ2-3,TGTGCCAGCAGCCCACATCCTACGCAGTATTTT,CASSPHPTQYF
TRBV6-5,NA,NA,TRBJ2-7,TGTGCCAGCAGTTACTCGAAGACTACGCACTACGAGCAGTACTTC,CASSYSKTTHYEQYF
TRBV2,TRBD1,NA,TRBJ2-1,TGTGCCAGCTTAGTGGCCAGGGGGCCCTACAATGAGCAGTTCTTC,CASLVARGPYNEQFF
TRBV4-1,NA,NA,TRBJ2-1,TGCGCCAGCAGCCAAGATCCCCAGGGCCCTTTGAGGAATGAGCAGTTCTTC,CASSQDPQGPLRNEQFF
TRBV28,NA,NA,TRBJ2-1,TGTGCCAGCAGTTCCCCCTCAGTGTCTGGCGGAACCTACAATGAGCAGTTCTTC,CASSSPSVSGGTYNEQFF
TRBV4-3,TRBD1,NA,TRBJ1-5,TGCGCCAGCAGCCGAATAGGGGGCCGCAATCAGCCCCAGCATTTT,CASSRIGGRNQPQHF
TRBV6-1,TRBD2,NA,TRBJ2-7,TGTGCCAGCAGTGAAGCTCCAGCGGGAGGCGACGAGCAGTACTTC,CASSEAPAGGDEQYF
TRBV4-3,NA,NA,TRBJ2-7,TGCGCCAGCAGCCAAGGGACTTTTTACGAGCAGTACTTC,CASSQGTFYEQYF
TRBV5-4,NA,NA,TRBJ2-2,TGTGCCAGCAGCCACCGACGGGGGGCCACCGGGGAGCTGTTTTTT,CASSHRRGATGELFF
TRBV19,NA,NA,TRBJ2-7,TGTGCCAGTAGCTTCTCCCGGGAGACCTACGAGCAGTACTTC,CASSFSRETYEQYF
TRBV7-9,TRBD1,NA,TRBJ1-4,TGTGCCAGCAGCCCGGGACAGGGTGCCCCAACTAATGAAAAACTGTTTTTT,CASSPGQGAPTNEKLFF
TRBV21-1,NA,NA,TRBJ2-7,TGTGCCAGCAGCACATACACCAGGTCCTACGAGCAGTACTTC,CASSTYTRSYEQYF
TRBV6-1,NA,NA,TRBJ2-7,TGTGCCAGCAGTGAATCTTGGCTAGCGAGCTACGAGCAGTACTTC,CASSESWLASYEQYF
TRBV7-6,TRBD2,NA,TRBJ2-5,TGTGCCAGCAGCCGTGGACTAGCGGGACAAGAGACCCAGTACTTC,CASSRGLAGQETQYF
TRBV9,NA,few,TRBJ2-5,TGTGCCAGCAGCGTAGGAGGAGAGAGACAAGAGACCCAGTACTTC,CASSVGGERQETQYF
TRBV2,TRBD2,few,TRBJ2-3,TGTGCCAGCAGTGAACTAGCGGGGGGCCTTGATACGCAGTATTTT,CASSELAGGLDTQYF
TRBV4-2,TRBD2,NA,TRBJ2-7,TGTGCCAGCAGCCAAGGGACTAGCGGGAGCAAAAACGAGCAGTACTTC,CASSQGTSGSKNEQYF
TRBV4-3,NA,few,TRBJ1-5,TGCGCCAGCAGCCAAGATCGGGCAGGGAATCAGCCCCAGCATTTT,CASSQDRAGNQPQHF
TRBV7-2,TRBD1,NA,TRBJ1-2,TGTGCCAGCAGCATGCGGGACAGAGACTATGGCTACACCTTC,CASSMRDRDYGYTF
TRBV5-1,NA,once,TRBJ2-5,TGCGCCAGCAGCTTGCAAGGGGTAGGGGAGACCCAGTACTTC,CASSLQGVGETQYF
TRBV4-3,NA,NA,TRBJ1-1,TGCGCCAGCAGCCGATTCCGGGTAGCGAACACTGAAGCTTTCTTT,CASSRFRVANTEAFF
TRBV6-6,NA,few,TRBJ2-1,TGTGCCAGCAATGAGGGTGCCTACAATGAGCAGTTCTTC,CASNEGAYNEQFF
TRBV6-5,NA,NA,TRBJ2-7,TGTGCCAGCAGTTACTCGCGCGAGCTCCCCTACGAGCAGTACTTC,CASSYSRELPYEQYF
TRBV19,NA,few,TRBJ1-2,TGTGCCAGTAGTATGGGGGCTGTGGATGCTGGCTACACCTTC,CASSMGAVDAGYTF